This T cell receptor (beta chain) derives from a study of blood T cell repertoires in COVID-19. Study information: PBMCs, B-cell-depleted T cells, or T cells provided the cDNA or gDNA that made up the material.

Germline V gene sequence: CDR1 SNHLY, CDR2 FYNNEI. The junction had 10 bases not matched to a gene; V was cut back by 8 bases and J by 3 bases. This CDR3 contains 15 residues. Sequencing was performed with immunoSEQ multiplex PCR; in TCRdb, only in-frame clones are kept and a portion is missing. The repertoire consists of around 270,000 clones, with about 90% occurring once and the leading ten covering 2.6%. The J gene is TRBJ2-7, the V gene TRBV2, with 10 bases aligning to TRBD2. The TCR comes from a young adult with COVID-19, enrolled during active disease. Input material: peripheral blood. The CDR3: CASEASGSSDYEQYF. In nucleotides, the CDR3 is TGTGCCAGCGAAGCTAGCGGGAGTTCCGACTACGAGCAGTACTTC.